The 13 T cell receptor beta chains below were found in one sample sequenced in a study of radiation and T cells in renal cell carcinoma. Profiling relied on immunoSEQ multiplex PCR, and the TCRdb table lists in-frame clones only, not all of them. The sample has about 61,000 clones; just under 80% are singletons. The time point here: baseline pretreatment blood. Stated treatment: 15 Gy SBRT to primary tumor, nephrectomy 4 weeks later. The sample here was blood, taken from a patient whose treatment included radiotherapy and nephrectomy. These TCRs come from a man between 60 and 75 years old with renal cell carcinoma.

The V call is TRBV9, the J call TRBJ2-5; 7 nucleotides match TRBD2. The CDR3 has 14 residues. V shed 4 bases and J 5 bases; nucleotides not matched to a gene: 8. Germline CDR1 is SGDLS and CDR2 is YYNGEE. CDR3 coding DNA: TGTGCCAGCAGCCCGACTAGCCGGTCTGAGACCCAGTACTTC. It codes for CASSPTSRSETQYF.

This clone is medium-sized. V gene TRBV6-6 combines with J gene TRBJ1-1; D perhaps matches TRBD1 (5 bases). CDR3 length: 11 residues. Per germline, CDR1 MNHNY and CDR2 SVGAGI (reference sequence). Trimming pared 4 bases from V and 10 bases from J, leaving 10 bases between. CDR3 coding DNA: TGTGCCAGCAGTTGGGGGACGGGAGCTTTCTTT. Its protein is CASSWGTGAFF.

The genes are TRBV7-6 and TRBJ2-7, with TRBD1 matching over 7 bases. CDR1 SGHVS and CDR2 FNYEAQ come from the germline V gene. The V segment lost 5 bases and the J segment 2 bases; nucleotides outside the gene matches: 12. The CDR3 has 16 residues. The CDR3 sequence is CASSRDRAAFPYEQYV. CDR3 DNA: TGTGCCAGCAGCAGAGACAGGGCCGCTTTTCCCTACGAGCAGTACGTC.

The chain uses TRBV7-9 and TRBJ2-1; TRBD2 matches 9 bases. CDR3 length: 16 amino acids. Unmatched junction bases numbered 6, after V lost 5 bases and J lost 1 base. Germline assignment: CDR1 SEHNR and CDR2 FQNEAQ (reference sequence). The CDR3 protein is CASSLRLADSYNEQFF. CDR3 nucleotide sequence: TGTGCCAGCAGCCTCAGACTAGCGGATTCCTACAATGAGCAGTTCTTC.

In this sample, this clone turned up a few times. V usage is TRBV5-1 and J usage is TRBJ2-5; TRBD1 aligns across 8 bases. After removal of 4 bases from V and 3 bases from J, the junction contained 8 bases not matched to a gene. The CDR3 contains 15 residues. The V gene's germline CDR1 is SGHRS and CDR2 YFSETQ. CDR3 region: CASSPGDRRKETQYF. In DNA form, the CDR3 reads TGCGCCAGCAGCCCGGGGGACAGGAGAAAAGAGACCCAGTACTTC.

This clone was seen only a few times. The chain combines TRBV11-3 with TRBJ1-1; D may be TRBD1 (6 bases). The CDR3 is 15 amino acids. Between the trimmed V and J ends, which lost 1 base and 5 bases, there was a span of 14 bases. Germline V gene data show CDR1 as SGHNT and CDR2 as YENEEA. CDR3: CASSLGERGDTEAFF. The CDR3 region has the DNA TGTGCCAGCAGCTTAGGGGAGAGGGGGGATACTGAAGCTTTCTTT.

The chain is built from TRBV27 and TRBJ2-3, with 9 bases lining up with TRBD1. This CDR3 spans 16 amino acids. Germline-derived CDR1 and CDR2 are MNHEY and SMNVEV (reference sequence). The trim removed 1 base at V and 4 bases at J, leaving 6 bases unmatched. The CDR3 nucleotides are TGTGCCAGCAGTTTATGGACAGGGGTCGGGGCAGATACGCAGTATTTT. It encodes CASSLWTGVGADTQYF.

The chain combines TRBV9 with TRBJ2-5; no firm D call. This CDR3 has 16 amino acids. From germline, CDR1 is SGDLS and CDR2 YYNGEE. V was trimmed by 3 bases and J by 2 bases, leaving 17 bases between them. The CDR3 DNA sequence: TGTGCCAGCAGCGCCACCGTATTCGAGTCTCAAGAGACCCAGTACTTC. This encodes CASSATVFESQETQYF. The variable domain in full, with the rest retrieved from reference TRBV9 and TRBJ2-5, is DSGVTQTPKHLITATGQRVTLRCSPRSGDLSVYWYQQSLDQGLQFLIQYYNGEERAKGNILERFSAQQFPDLHSELNLSSLELGDSALYFCASSATVFESQETQYFGPGTRLLVL.

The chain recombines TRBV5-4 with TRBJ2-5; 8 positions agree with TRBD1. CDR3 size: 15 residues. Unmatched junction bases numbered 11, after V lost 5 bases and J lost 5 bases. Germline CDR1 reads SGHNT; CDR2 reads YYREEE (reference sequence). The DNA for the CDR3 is TGTGCCAGCAGAAAGACAGGGGATTTAATCGAGACCCAGTACTTC. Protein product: CASRKTGDLIETQYF.

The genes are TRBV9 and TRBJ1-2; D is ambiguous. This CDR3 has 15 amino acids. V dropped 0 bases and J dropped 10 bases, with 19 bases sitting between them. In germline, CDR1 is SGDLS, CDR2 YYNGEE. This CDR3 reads CASSVDPGTVQDYTF. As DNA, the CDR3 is TGTGCCAGCAGCGTAGACCCGGGAACGGTTCAGGACTACACCTTC.

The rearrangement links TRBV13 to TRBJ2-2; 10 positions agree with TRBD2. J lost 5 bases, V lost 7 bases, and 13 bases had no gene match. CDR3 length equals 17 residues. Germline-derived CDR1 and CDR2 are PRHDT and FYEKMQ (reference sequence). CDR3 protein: CASTTPAGGPGTGELFF. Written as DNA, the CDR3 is TGTGCCAGCACAACCCCAGCGGGAGGGCCGGGGACCGGGGAGCTGTTTTTT. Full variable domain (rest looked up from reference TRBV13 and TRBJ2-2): AAGVIQSPRHLIKEKRETATLKCYPIPRHDTVYWYQQGPGQDPQFLISFYEKMQSDKGSIPDRFSAQQFSDYHSELNMSSLELGDSALYFCASTTPAGGPGTGELFFGEGSRLTVL.

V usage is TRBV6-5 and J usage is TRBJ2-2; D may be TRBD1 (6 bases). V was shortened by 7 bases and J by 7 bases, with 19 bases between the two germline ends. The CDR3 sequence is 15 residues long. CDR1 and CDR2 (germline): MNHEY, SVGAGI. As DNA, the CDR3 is TGTGCCAGCACCCTGGACAGCGGTGCGTACGGGGAGCTGTTTTTT. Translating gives CASTLDSGAYGELFF.

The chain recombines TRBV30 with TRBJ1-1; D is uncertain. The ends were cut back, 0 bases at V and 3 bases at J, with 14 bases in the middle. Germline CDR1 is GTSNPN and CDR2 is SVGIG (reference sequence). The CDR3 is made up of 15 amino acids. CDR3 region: CAWSVHGRGYTEAFF. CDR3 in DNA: TGTGCCTGGAGTGTGCATGGACGAGGATACACTGAAGCTTTCTTT.